This TCR beta chain was sequenced in a study of cytomegalovirus exposure and HLA in healthy donors. The assay was immunoSEQ multiplex PCR, and TCRdb's table has in-frame clones only and misses some. The sample shows about 130,000 clones, 89% of them seen only once. V lost 8 bases to trimming and J lost 0 bases, with 11 bases between them. The CDR3 runs to 14 residues. CDR1 is SGHVS, CDR2 FQNEAQ, per germline. This sequence joins TRBV7-8 and TRBJ2-1; the D gene is possibly TRBD1 (6 bases). This receptor was obtained from a woman in her late teens or twenties in good health and CMV-seronegative. The sequenced sample was PBMCs. The chain's CDR3 is CASHRGSSYNEQFF. CDR3 nucleotide sequence: TGTGCCAGCCATAGGGGGAGCTCCTACAATGAGCAGTTCTTC.